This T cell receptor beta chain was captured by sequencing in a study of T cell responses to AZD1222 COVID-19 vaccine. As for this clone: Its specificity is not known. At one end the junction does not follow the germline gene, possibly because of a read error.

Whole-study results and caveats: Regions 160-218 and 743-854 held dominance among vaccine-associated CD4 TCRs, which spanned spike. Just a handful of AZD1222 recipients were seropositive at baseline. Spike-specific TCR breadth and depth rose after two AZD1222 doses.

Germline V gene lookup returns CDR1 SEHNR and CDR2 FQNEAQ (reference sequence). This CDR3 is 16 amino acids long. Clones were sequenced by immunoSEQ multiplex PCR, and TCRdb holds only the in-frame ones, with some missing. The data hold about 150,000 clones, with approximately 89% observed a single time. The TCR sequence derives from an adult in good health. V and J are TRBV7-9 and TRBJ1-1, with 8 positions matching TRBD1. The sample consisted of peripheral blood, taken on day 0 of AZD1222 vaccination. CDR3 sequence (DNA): TGTGCCAGCACCTTAAAGGGGCAGGGGGCAAATACTGAAGCTTTCTTT. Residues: CASTLKGQGANTEAFF. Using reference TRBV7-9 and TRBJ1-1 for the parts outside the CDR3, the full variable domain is DTGVSQNPRHKITKRGQNVTFRCDPISEHNRLYWYRQTLGQGPEFLTYFQNEAQLEKSRLLSDRFSAERPKGSFSTLEIQRTEQGDSAMYLCASTLKGQGANTEAFFGQGTRLTVV.